These T cell receptor beta chains were read from a single sample in a study of blood T cell repertoires in COVID-19. Clones were sequenced by immunoSEQ multiplex PCR, and TCRdb holds only the in-frame ones, with some missing. The sample has approximately 360,000 clones, over 75% seen once. The sequencing input was PBMCs or T cells enriched from blood (not recorded which). Receptor source: a young woman with acute COVID-19. CDR3s include the opening cysteine and the closing phenylalanine or tryptophan. A D gene is named only where the DNA matches it firmly. The listing skips clone size in some rows; elsewhere it reads once, few, many or a size class.

j_call: TRBJ1-3; clone_size: .; d_call: .; v_call: TRBV9; cdr3_aa: CASSPQGGGNTIYF; cdr3_nt: TGTGCCAGCAGCCCACAGGGTGGTGGAAACACCATATATTTT
j_call: TRBJ1-6; clone_size: .; d_call: TRBD1; v_call: TRBV10-2; cdr3_aa: CASRLGTGVGSPLHF; cdr3_nt: TGCGCCAGCAGACTCGGGACAGGGGTTGGGTCACCCCTCCACTTT
j_call: TRBJ2-7; clone_size: .; d_call: .; v_call: TRBV5-5; cdr3_aa: CASSLGRYYEQYF; cdr3_nt: TGTGCCAGCAGCTTGGGGCGGTACTACGAGCAGTACTTC
j_call: TRBJ1-6; clone_size: once; d_call: .; v_call: TRBV6-5; cdr3_aa: CASSLLSSYNSPLHF; cdr3_nt: TGTGCCAGCAGCCTCCTGAGCTCCTATAATTCACCCCTCCACTTT
j_call: TRBJ1-3; clone_size: .; d_call: .; v_call: TRBV23-1; cdr3_aa: CASSDIRGPGNTIYF; cdr3_nt: TGCGCCAGCAGCGACATTAGAGGGCCTGGAAACACCATATATTTT
j_call: TRBJ1-4; clone_size: .; d_call: .; v_call: TRBV4-1; cdr3_aa: CASRPGLATNEKLFF; cdr3_nt: TGCGCCAGCAGACCAGGGCTCGCAACTAATGAAAAACTGTTTTTT
j_call: TRBJ1-2; clone_size: .; d_call: .; v_call: TRBV9; cdr3_aa: CASSTPSYGYTF; cdr3_nt: TGTGCCAGCAGCACACCTTCGTATGGCTACACCTTC
j_call: TRBJ2-5; clone_size: .; d_call: TRBD1; v_call: TRBV4-3; cdr3_aa: CASSPQIMDRVGETQYF; cdr3_nt: TGCGCCAGCAGCCCCCAGATCATGGACAGGGTCGGGGAGACCCAGTACTTC
j_call: TRBJ1-2; clone_size: .; d_call: TRBD1; v_call: TRBV11-2; cdr3_aa: CASNNRGAYGYTF; cdr3_nt: TGTGCCAGCAACAACAGGGGGGCCTATGGCTACACCTTC
j_call: TRBJ2-7; clone_size: .; d_call: TRBD1; v_call: TRBV6-6; cdr3_aa: CASRAGSGGYHEQYF; cdr3_nt: TGTGCCAGCAGGGCAGGGTCAGGGGGCTACCACGAGCAGTACTTC
j_call: TRBJ1-2; clone_size: .; d_call: .; v_call: TRBV3-1/TRBV3-2; cdr3_aa: CASSQDDGWSHELAGPFWGYTF; cdr3_nt: TGTGCCAGCAGCCAAGATGATGGCTGGAGTCATGAACTGGCCGGCCCCTTTTGGGGCTACACCTTC
j_call: TRBJ1-1; clone_size: .; d_call: .; v_call: TRBV29-1; cdr3_aa: CSVEGSAPEAFF; cdr3_nt: TGCAGCGTTGAAGGGAGCGCGCCTGAAGCTTTCTTT
j_call: TRBJ1-1; clone_size: .; d_call: TRBD1; v_call: TRBV3-1/TRBV3-2; cdr3_aa: CASSRNRQGGAFF; cdr3_nt: TGTGCCAGCAGCCGGAACAGACAGGGAGGAGCTTTCTTT
j_call: TRBJ2-3; clone_size: .; d_call: TRBD2; v_call: TRBV27; cdr3_aa: CASTPGAGLAGLQQYF; cdr3_nt: TGTGCCAGCACTCCTGGGGCGGGACTAGCGGGTTTACAGCAGTATTTT
j_call: TRBJ1-3; clone_size: .; d_call: .; v_call: TRBV5-6; cdr3_aa: CASSPTYQGKGNTIYF; cdr3_nt: TGTGCCAGCAGCCCGACGTACCAGGGGAAAGGAAACACCATATATTTT
j_call: TRBJ1-2; clone_size: .; d_call: TRBD1; v_call: TRBV29-1; cdr3_aa: CSVRFSGQGAFYYGYTF; cdr3_nt: TGCAGCGTCCGGTTCTCGGGACAGGGGGCGTTCTACTATGGCTACACCTTC
j_call: TRBJ1-4; clone_size: once; d_call: TRBD1; v_call: TRBV5-1; cdr3_aa: CASSKGQSNEKLFF; cdr3_nt: TGCGCCAGCAGCAAGGGACAGAGTAATGAAAAACTGTTTTTT
j_call: TRBJ1-6; clone_size: .; d_call: .; v_call: TRBV7-2; cdr3_aa: CASSLTGAANSPLHF; cdr3_nt: TGTGCCAGCAGCTTAACTGGGGCGGCTAATTCACCCCTCCACTTT
j_call: TRBJ1-5; clone_size: .; d_call: .; v_call: TRBV4-1; cdr3_aa: CASSQEATGVRNQPQHF; cdr3_nt: TGCGCCAGCAGCCAAGAAGCGACAGGTGTGAGGAATCAGCCCCAGCATTTT
j_call: TRBJ1-3; clone_size: .; d_call: .; v_call: TRBV9; cdr3_aa: CASSVALGGSGNTIYF; cdr3_nt: TGTGCCAGCAGCGTAGCTCTCGGGGGATCTGGAAACACCATATATTTT
j_call: TRBJ1-1; clone_size: .; d_call: TRBD1; v_call: TRBV4-1; cdr3_aa: CASSPTLDRGTEAFF; cdr3_nt: TGCGCCAGCAGCCCCACCCTAGACAGGGGCACTGAAGCTTTCTTT
j_call: TRBJ1-2; clone_size: .; d_call: .; v_call: TRBV25-1; cdr3_aa: CASSDPRYYNYGYTF; cdr3_nt: TGTGCCAGCAGCGATCCCCGGTATTATAACTATGGCTACACCTTC
j_call: TRBJ1-3; clone_size: once; d_call: TRBD1; v_call: TRBV5-1; cdr3_aa: CASSPHGQETGNTIYF; cdr3_nt: TGCGCCAGCAGCCCGCATGGACAGGAAACTGGAAACACCATATATTTT
j_call: TRBJ1-1; clone_size: .; d_call: TRBD1; v_call: TRBV27; cdr3_aa: CASSPQGAVTEAFF; cdr3_nt: TGTGCCAGCAGTCCACAGGGGGCGGTGACTGAAGCTTTCTTT
j_call: TRBJ2-3; clone_size: .; d_call: TRBD2; v_call: TRBV7-6; cdr3_aa: CASSLGLAGGQDTQYF; cdr3_nt: TGTGCCAGCAGCTTAGGACTAGCGGGGGGGCAAGATACGCAGTATTTT
j_call: TRBJ2-5; clone_size: .; d_call: TRBD2; v_call: TRBV6-2/TRBV6-3; cdr3_aa: CASSYWSASGGPQETQYF; cdr3_nt: TGTGCCAGCAGTTACTGGTCGGCTAGCGGGGGACCCCAAGAGACCCAGTACTTC
j_call: TRBJ2-7; clone_size: .; d_call: .; v_call: TRBV6-5; cdr3_aa: CASSYSQASQSYEQYF; cdr3_nt: TGTGCCAGCAGTTACTCACAGGCTAGTCAAAGCTACGAGCAGTACTTC
j_call: TRBJ1-1; clone_size: .; d_call: .; v_call: TRBV9; cdr3_aa: CASSAQVTNTEAFF; cdr3_nt: TGTGCCAGCAGCGCCCAGGTGACCAACACTGAAGCTTTCTTT
j_call: TRBJ1-6; clone_size: .; d_call: TRBD1; v_call: TRBV19; cdr3_aa: CASSGTDNSPLHF; cdr3_nt: TGTGCCAGTAGCGGGACAGATAATTCACCCCTCCACTTT
j_call: TRBJ2-7; clone_size: once; d_call: .; v_call: TRBV5-1; cdr3_aa: CASSGFSGYEQYF; cdr3_nt: TGCGCCAGCAGCGGTTTCAGTGGCTACGAGCAGTACTTC
j_call: TRBJ1-2; clone_size: .; d_call: TRBD1; v_call: TRBV27; cdr3_aa: CASSSTGGNYGYTF; cdr3_nt: TGTGCCAGCAGTTCGACAGGGGGGAACTATGGCTACACCTTC
j_call: TRBJ2-3; clone_size: .; d_call: TRBD1; v_call: TRBV5-1; cdr3_aa: CASSTRDRGSDTQYF; cdr3_nt: TGCGCCAGCAGCACCCGGGACAGGGGATCAGATACGCAGTATTTT
j_call: TRBJ1-2; clone_size: .; d_call: .; v_call: TRBV3-1/TRBV3-2; cdr3_aa: CASSLDRKNYGYTF; cdr3_nt: TGTGCCAGCAGCTTGGACAGAAAGAACTATGGCTACACCTTC
j_call: TRBJ2-1; clone_size: few; d_call: .; v_call: TRBV7-3; cdr3_aa: CASSADSYNEQFF; cdr3_nt: TGTGCCAGCAGCGCAGACAGTTACAATGAGCAGTTCTTC
j_call: TRBJ2-7; clone_size: few; d_call: TRBD1; v_call: TRBV27; cdr3_aa: CASSRQGTYEQYF; cdr3_nt: TGTGCCAGCAGTAGACAGGGAACCTACGAGCAGTACTTC
j_call: TRBJ1-3; clone_size: .; d_call: .; v_call: TRBV21-1; cdr3_aa: CASSNYRDIRNTIYF; cdr3_nt: TGTGCCAGCAGCAATTACCGGGACATCCGAAACACCATATATTTT
j_call: TRBJ2-7; clone_size: .; d_call: TRBD1; v_call: TRBV9; cdr3_aa: CASSPRTGNYLPLEQYF; cdr3_nt: TGTGCCAGCAGCCCAAGGACAGGGAACTATCTCCCCCTCGAGCAGTACTTC
j_call: TRBJ1-4; clone_size: .; d_call: TRBD1; v_call: TRBV4-2; cdr3_aa: CASSSDRVDEKLFF; cdr3_nt: TGTGCCAGCAGCTCGGACAGGGTTGATGAAAAACTGTTTTTT
j_call: TRBJ1-5; clone_size: .; d_call: .; v_call: TRBV20-1; cdr3_aa: CSASRGVQNQPQHF; cdr3_nt: TGCAGTGCTAGTCGGGGGGTACAGAATCAGCCCCAGCATTTT
j_call: TRBJ2-2; clone_size: once; d_call: TRBD2; v_call: TRBV7-6; cdr3_aa: CASSPLQRGAGELFF; cdr3_nt: TGTGCCAGCAGCCCTCTCCAGCGGGGGGCCGGGGAGCTGTTTTTT
j_call: TRBJ1-5; clone_size: .; d_call: TRBD1; v_call: TRBV6-1; cdr3_aa: CASSEAVPAPGQGADQPQHF; cdr3_nt: TGTGCCAGCAGTGAAGCTGTCCCGGCGCCAGGACAGGGGGCCGATCAGCCCCAGCATTTT
j_call: TRBJ2-5; clone_size: .; d_call: .; v_call: TRBV3-1/TRBV3-2; cdr3_aa: CASSQVRETQYF; cdr3_nt: TGTGCCAGCAGCCAAGTCCGAGAGACCCAGTACTTC
j_call: TRBJ1-6; clone_size: .; d_call: TRBD1; v_call: TRBV6-4; cdr3_aa: CASSVGGTGGYSPLHF; cdr3_nt: TGTGCCAGCAGTGTGGGGGGGACAGGAGGCTATTCACCCCTCCACTTT
j_call: TRBJ2-7; clone_size: .; d_call: TRBD1; v_call: TRBV18; cdr3_aa: CASSPVQPTGVYEQYF; cdr3_nt: TGTGCCAGCTCACCGGTCCAGCCTACAGGGGTCTACGAGCAGTACTTC
j_call: TRBJ1-2; clone_size: .; d_call: TRBD1; v_call: TRBV30; cdr3_aa: CACSTGLANYGYTF; cdr3_nt: TGTGCCTGCTCGACAGGGCTCGCCAACTATGGCTACACCTTC
j_call: TRBJ1-6; clone_size: .; d_call: .; v_call: TRBV5-4; cdr3_aa: CASSLEPRQAPSPLHF; cdr3_nt: TGTGCCAGCAGCTTGGAACCGAGACAGGCCCCCTCACCCCTCCACTTT
j_call: TRBJ1-5; clone_size: .; d_call: TRBD1; v_call: TRBV19; cdr3_aa: CASSNWDSYQPQHF; cdr3_nt: TGTGCCAGTAGTAATTGGGACAGCTATCAGCCCCAGCATTTT
j_call: TRBJ1-5; clone_size: .; d_call: TRBD1; v_call: TRBV6-5; cdr3_aa: CASSRTGSSNQPQHF; cdr3_nt: TGTGCCAGCAGTAGGACAGGGAGTAGCAATCAGCCCCAGCATTTT
j_call: TRBJ1-1; clone_size: .; d_call: .; v_call: TRBV30; cdr3_aa: CAWRRDLNTEAFF; cdr3_nt: TGTGCCTGGAGGAGAGATCTGAACACTGAAGCTTTCTTT
j_call: TRBJ1-3; clone_size: .; d_call: .; v_call: TRBV24-1; cdr3_aa: CATRGLSGNTIYF; cdr3_nt: TGTGCCACCAGGGGCCTCTCTGGAAACACCATATATTTT
j_call: TRBJ1-1; clone_size: .; d_call: .; v_call: TRBV3-1/TRBV3-2; cdr3_aa: CASSLNGGGGEAFF; cdr3_nt: TGTGCCAGCAGCCTCAACGGCGGGGGAGGTGAAGCTTTCTTT
j_call: TRBJ2-1; clone_size: .; d_call: TRBD1; v_call: TRBV10-1; cdr3_aa: CATTGQGLHEQFF; cdr3_nt: TGCGCCACAACGGGACAGGGTTTACATGAGCAGTTCTTC
j_call: TRBJ2-5; clone_size: .; d_call: TRBD1; v_call: TRBV4-3; cdr3_aa: CASSQDWTGYRETQYF; cdr3_nt: TGCGCCAGCAGCCAAGATTGGACAGGGTACCGGGAGACCCAGTACTTC
j_call: TRBJ2-1; clone_size: .; d_call: .; v_call: TRBV20-1; cdr3_aa: CSARVNREQFF; cdr3_nt: TGCAGTGCTAGAGTTAACAGGGAGCAGTTCTTC
j_call: TRBJ2-1; clone_size: .; d_call: .; v_call: TRBV4-1; cdr3_aa: CASSLRFGRGVDEQFF; cdr3_nt: TGCGCCAGCAGCCTAAGATTTGGGCGGGGTGTTGATGAGCAGTTCTTC
j_call: TRBJ2-2; clone_size: .; d_call: TRBD2; v_call: TRBV18; cdr3_aa: CASSPRAGVDTGELFF; cdr3_nt: TGTGCCAGCTCACCACGAGCGGGGGTGGACACCGGGGAGCTGTTTTTT
j_call: TRBJ2-7; clone_size: .; d_call: TRBD1; v_call: TRBV28; cdr3_aa: CASSSGQTYEQYF; cdr3_nt: TGTGCCAGCAGTTCGGGACAGACCTACGAGCAGTACTTC
j_call: TRBJ2-7; clone_size: once; d_call: .; v_call: TRBV19; cdr3_aa: CASSIQGGSYEQYF; cdr3_nt: TGTGCCAGTAGTATCCAGGGAGGCAGTTACGAGCAGTACTTC
j_call: TRBJ2-7; clone_size: .; d_call: .; v_call: TRBV19; cdr3_aa: CASSRLGGSYEQYF; cdr3_nt: TGTGCCAGTAGTAGGCTGGGGGGCTCCTACGAGCAGTACTTC